This paragraph covers one T cell receptor (beta chain) sequence. No cognate antigen has been identified for it. Base qualities are not provided; no much larger clone lies one nucleotide away. Trimming takes 7 bases off V and 2 bases off J; junction bases not matched to a gene: 3. From a lookup of the germline V gene, CDR1 and CDR2 are SQVTM and ANQGSEA. The CDR3 numbers 13 residues from cysteine through phenylalanine. CDR3 DNA only is kept here, 39 bases in frame from base 1. Patients with a history of autoimmune disease or receiving systemic immunosuppression were excluded from the trial. Peripheral blood for TCR sequencing was collected from all dose cohorts at baseline, on cycle 4 day 1, and on cycle 7 day 1. Samples came from an open-label, multicenter, first-in-human phase I dose-escalation trial of ivuxolimab. Adults with locally advanced or metastatic melanoma, renal cell, hepatocellular, or head and neck squamous cell carcinoma were enrolled in the trial. Before TCR sequencing, CD4+ and CD8+ T cells were separately sorted from peripheral blood.

This sample was included in a study of OX40 agonist ivuxolimab in advanced cancers. At the level of the whole study: Ivuxolimab was an agonistic, fully human IgG2 monoclonal antibody directed against OX40 (CD134), a costimulatory receptor. Partial responses occurred in three dose-escalation patients, of whom one had hepatocellular carcinoma and two had cutaneous melanoma. Prior anti-PD-1, anti-PD-L1 or anti-CTLA-4 therapy was permitted, and checkpoint inhibitors had been received by about 44% of dose-escalation patients. The paper describes the monotherapy dose-escalation part (N of about 47 patients) of the phase I trial of ivuxolimab. The point of sequencing TCRbeta in the periphery was to test whether ivuxolimab changed TCR sequence diversity and drove clonal T-cell expansion. Intravenous ivuxolimab was administered to patients every 2 weeks at six dose levels: 0.01, 0.1, 0.3, 1.5, 3 and 10 mg/kg. A male proportion of about 79% and a mean age of approximately 61 years, ranging from roughly 23 to 90, were recorded for the dose-escalation cohort. Of the roughly 51 patients in dose escalation, 19 had hepatocellular carcinoma, approximately 15 had melanoma, 9 had renal cell carcinoma and 9 had head and neck cancer. The research as a whole found: Partial responders in the 0.1-3.0 mg/kg groups had among the lowest normalized peripheral clonal expansion, especially among CD8+ T cells. Which antigens the clonally expanded peripheral T cells were specific for was not determined. After ivuxolimab, CD8+ T cells had more expanded clones than CD4+ T cells on average. Low levels of normalized T-cell clonal expansion were also seen in some patients who did not respond. At doses of 0.1 to 3.0 mg/kg, clonal expansion of both CD4+ and CD8+ blood T cells was observed from baseline to week 6.

For sequencing of the TCRbeta CDR3 region, genomic DNA was extracted from the sorted cells. The immunoSEQ Assay was used to sequence the TCRbeta CDR3 regions. The clones in this table, taken by TCRdb from immuneACCESS, are in-frame only. Not every clone is retained; where verified, under half of the shortfall comes from an unresolved V gene, and the cause of the rest is unknown. This sample comprises about 99,000 clones, less than 95% of them detected only once. The ten largest clones add up to 0.15% to 0.2% of the sample. The clonotype comes from an adult with an advanced solid tumor such as melanoma, head and neck, liver or kidney cancer. The input for sequencing was CD4+ or CD8+ T cells sorted from blood, taken in a trial of the OX40 agonist ivuxolimab. The rearranged chain carries TRBV29-1 and TRBJ2-1, with 9 bases in between that match TRBD1. The CDR3 here reads CSADRGTYNEQFF. The sequenced DNA is TGCAGCGCAGACAGGGGGACCTACAATGAGCAGTTCTTC.